The rows below give T cell receptor beta chains drawn from one sample of a study of T-cell memory formation after mild COVID-19. TCRdb reanalysed the 5' RACE reads using MiXCR and keeps one entry per CDR3 protein. The sample comprises 95,000 to 110,000 distinct CDR3 sequences, about 15% of which are singletons, and around 40% rests with the top ten. The material sequenced was PBMCs or a T cell subset sorted from them (not recorded which). These receptors originate from a man aged 18 to 30 who had mild COVID-19 (a few samples of this study predate the infection). Cell type and time point are not known. The CDR3 runs from the conserved cysteine through the conserved F or W. Fields, in order: V gene, J gene, CDR3 length, D gene, clone size, CDR3 DNA, CDR3 protein. A D gene is named only where the DNA matches it firmly. Size values are once, few and many counts, or a class for expanded clones, and some rows have none.

V: TRBV4-1
J: TRBJ2-1
length: 16
D: TRBD2
size: few
DNA: TGCGCCAGCAGCCCCATCAATCCCCGGGGGGTCAATGAGCAGTTCTTC
CDR3: CASSPINPRGVNEQFF

V: TRBV19
J: TRBJ2-1
length: 13
D: NA
size: few
DNA: TGTGCCAGTAGTATATACGGTAGCAATGAGCAGTTCTTC
CDR3: CASSIYGSNEQFF

V: TRBV5-5
J: TRBJ2-4
length: 15
D: NA
size: NA
DNA: TGTGCCAGCAGCCCTGGGGCGGTAGCCAAAAACATTCAGTACTTC
CDR3: CASSPGAVAKNIQYF

V: TRBV5-1
J: TRBJ1-1
length: 13
D: NA
size: NA
DNA: TGCGCCAGCAGCTTGGATTCGAAGGCTGAAGCTTTCTTT
CDR3: CASSLDSKAEAFF

V: TRBV6-2/TRBV6-3
J: TRBJ1-1
length: 12
D: NA
size: few
DNA: TGTGCCAGCAGTTGGGGCTACACTGAAGCTTTCTTT
CDR3: CASSWGYTEAFF

V: TRBV7-2
J: TRBJ1-2
length: 17
D: NA
size: few
DNA: TGTGCCAGCAGCTTAGAGTTTCCGGGACCGAACCACTATGGCTACACCTTC
CDR3: CASSLEFPGPNHYGYTF

V: TRBV4-3
J: TRBJ1-2
length: 14
D: NA
size: many
DNA: TGCGCCAGCAGCCAGGATCGGGAGCCTTATGGCTACACCTTC
CDR3: CASSQDREPYGYTF

V: TRBV4-1
J: TRBJ2-4
length: 17
D: NA
size: few
DNA: TGCGCCAGCAGCCAAAGTGTCGTCGCGTTAGCCAAAAACATTCAGTACTTC
CDR3: CASSQSVVALAKNIQYF

V: TRBV7-9
J: TRBJ2-1
length: 16
D: TRBD2
size: NA
DNA: TGTGCCAGCAGCTCCGCACTAGCGGGGGGCGGGAATGAGCAGTTCTTC
CDR3: CASSSALAGGGNEQFF

V: TRBV7-9
J: TRBJ2-7
length: 13
D: NA
size: NA
DNA: TGTGCCACCGCTGGGACCGCCCGCTACGAGCAGTACTTC
CDR3: CATAGTARYEQYF

V: TRBV7-9
J: TRBJ2-4
length: 17
D: TRBD1
size: few
DNA: TGTGCCAGCAGCTTAGCCGCGCAGGGGGTAGCCAAAAACATTCAGTACTTC
CDR3: CASSLAAQGVAKNIQYF

V: TRBV6-5
J: TRBJ2-2
length: 16
D: NA
size: NA
DNA: TGTGCCAGCAGCTACGGGACGACCTTGAACACCGGGGAGCTGTTTTTT
CDR3: CASSYGTTLNTGELFF

V: TRBV29-1
J: TRBJ2-2
length: 15
D: NA
size: once
DNA: TGCAGCGTTGAGTGGGGCAGGGGGGCCCCCGGGGAGCTGTTTTTT
CDR3: CSVEWGRGAPGELFF

V: TRBV19
J: TRBJ1-1
length: 14
D: TRBD1
size: few
DNA: TGTGCCAGTATCTCGGACAGGCTAGAAGGGGAAGCTTTCTTT
CDR3: CASISDRLEGEAFF

V: TRBV7-7
J: TRBJ2-7
length: 14
D: TRBD1
size: few
DNA: TGTGCCAGCAGCCACGGGACAGGGCTCTACGAGCAGTACTTC
CDR3: CASSHGTGLYEQYF